These 19 T cell receptor beta chains were all obtained from the same sample, sequenced in a study of cytomegalovirus exposure and HLA in healthy donors. Primers: 60 Vbeta forward and 13 Jbeta reverse. Sequencing was performed with immunoSEQ multiplex PCR; in TCRdb, only in-frame clones are kept and a portion is missing. The repertoire has around 150,000 clones, roughly 75% of them found once; the top ten carry about 4.3%. The source material was PBMCs. The source of these receptors is a man aged 25 to 45 in good health.

The chain employs TRBV30 and TRBJ2-2; 9 bases are a match to TRBD2. The CDR3 extends over 14 amino acids. V trimming: 5 bases; J trimming: 2 bases; junction bases outside the gene matches: 3. Germline V gene sequence: CDR1 GTSNPN, CDR2 SVGIG (reference sequence). CDR3 sequence reads: CAWGTSPNTGELFF. The CDR3 DNA is TGTGCCTGGGGGACTAGCCCCAACACCGGGGAGCTGTTTTTT.

The V and J genes are TRBV19 and TRBJ2-7; 11 bases line up with TRBD1. The germline V gene has CDR1 LNHDA and CDR2 SQIVND (reference sequence). CDR3 length: 14 amino acids. Trimming cost V 4 bases and J 5 bases; bases outside gene matches: 4. In DNA form, the CDR3 reads TGTGCCAGTAGTAAGGACAGGGGGCAGGACGAGCAGTACTTC. It codes for CASSKDRGQDEQYF.

This clone was seen a handful of times. This chain links TRBV6-6 with TRBJ2-7; 11 nucleotides agree with TRBD2. The germline CDR1 and CDR2 sequences are MNHNY and SVGAGI (reference sequence). The CDR3 covers 14 residues. The trim removed 6 bases at V and 6 bases at J, leaving 7 bases unmatched. The CDR3 DNA follows: TGTGCCAGCAGCTCCGGACTAGCGGGCATCGAGCAGTACTTC. Translated: CASSSGLAGIEQYF.

The chain couples TRBV11-1 to TRBJ1-3; no clear D. The CDR3 is made up of 17 amino acids. CDR1 is SGHAT, CDR2 FQDESV, per germline (reference sequence). V was cut by 3 bases and J by 3 bases, with 18 bases left in between. Here the CDR3 reads CASSFWTSREGGNTIYF. The CDR3 nucleotides are TGTGCCAGCAGCTTCTGGACCTCCCGGGAAGGTGGAAACACCATATATTTT.

The rearrangement uses TRBV7-9 and TRBJ1-5; tentatively, D is TRBD1 (6 bases). CDR1 and CDR2 (germline): SEHNR, FQNEAQ (reference sequence). V was cut by 5 bases and J by 9 bases, with 17 bases left in between. This CDR3 comprises 14 residues. The CDR3 reads CASSPGGAFGPQHF. The CDR3 nucleotides read TGTGCCAGCAGCCCGGGGGGGGCATTTGGGCCCCAGCATTTT. The full variable domain, in which reference TRBV7-9 and TRBJ1-5 provide the parts outside the CDR3, is DTGVSQNPRHKITKRGQNVTFRCDPISEHNRLYWYRQTLGQGPEFLTYFQNEAQLEKSRLLSDRFSAERPKGSFSTLEIQRTEQGDSAMYLCASSPGGAFGPQHFGDGTRLSIL.

The table lists this clone with a count of one. Other DNA variants within this sample encode the same CDR3. The chain links TRBV6-5 to TRBJ2-7; D may be TRBD1 (6 bases). Germline loops: CDR1 MNHEY, CDR2 SVGAGI. The V gene lost 0 bases and the J gene lost 7 bases, with 13 bases spanning the gap. This CDR3 region has 14 residues. In DNA form, the CDR3 reads TGTGCCAGCAGTTACTCGGGGACACTCTATGAGCAGTACTTC. It is translated as CASSYSGTLYEQYF.

This clone has just one count. The chain employs TRBV7-9 and TRBJ1-1; TRBD1 matches at 8 bases. Trimming removed 5 bases from V and 0 bases from J; junction bases left unmatched: 17. This CDR3 comprises 19 residues. Germline CDR1 SEHNR, CDR2 FQNEAQ (reference sequence). This chain's CDR3 is CASSPNRQGPFFLNTEAFF. In DNA form, the CDR3 reads TGTGCCAGCAGCCCAAACCGACAGGGGCCGTTTTTTTTGAACACTGAAGCTTTCTTT. Using reference TRBV7-9 and TRBJ1-1 for the parts outside the CDR3, the full variable domain is DTGVSQNPRHKITKRGQNVTFRCDPISEHNRLYWYRQTLGQGPEFLTYFQNEAQLEKSRLLSDRFSAERPKGSFSTLEIQRTEQGDSAMYLCASSPNRQGPFFLNTEAFFGQGTRLTVV.

V usage is TRBV10-3 and J usage is TRBJ2-3; tentatively, D is TRBD1 (5 bases). Trimming removed 2 bases from V and 4 bases from J, with 10 bases in between. Germline assignment: CDR1 ENHRY and CDR2 SYGVKD. This CDR3 is built from 14 residues. Written as DNA, the CDR3 is TGTGCCATCAGTGAGCGGTCACAGGCAGATACGCAGTATTTT. Its translation is CAISERSQADTQYF.

The V call is TRBV9, the J call TRBJ1-4, with unresolved D. V gave up 1 base and J gave up 0 bases, with 13 bases separating them. Germline values: CDR1 SGDLS, CDR2 YYNGEE. CDR3 length: 17 amino acids. CDR3: CASSVRGGLATNEKLFF. CDR3 DNA sequence: TGTGCCAGCAGCGTACGCGGCGGACTTGCAACTAATGAAAAACTGTTTTTT.

In the case of this clone: One end of the junction fails to match germline, which may point to a read error. The rearrangement uses TRBV7-9 and TRBJ1-5, with TRBD1 as a possible D gene (5 bases). Germline V CDR1 and CDR2: SEHNR, FQNEAQ (reference sequence). The CDR3 loop spans 14 amino acids. CDR3 coding DNA: TGTTCCAGCACCCTGGGAGGGGATAATCAGCCCCAGCATTTT. As protein: CSSTLGGDNQPQHF.

The chain carries TRBV7-9 and TRBJ2-1; 8 bases are a match to TRBD1. Trimming took 5 bases from V and 5 from J; bases not matched to a gene: 8. Germline CDR1 and CDR2: SEHNR and FQNEAQ (reference sequence). This CDR3 spans 15 amino acids. CDR3 loop: CASSAPGQVHNEQFF. DNA of the CDR3: TGTGCCAGCAGCGCGCCGGGACAGGTCCACAATGAGCAGTTCTTC.

The chain couples TRBV28 to TRBJ2-7; D is perhaps TRBD2 (6 bases). The CDR3 runs to 14 residues. The V gene lost 6 bases and the J gene lost 0 bases, with 12 bases spanning the gap. The germline CDR1 and CDR2 sequences are MDHEN and SYDVKM. Written as DNA, the CDR3 is TGTGCCAGCAGGTGGGCGGGGAGCTCCTACGAGCAGTACTTC. Protein product: CASRWAGSSYEQYF.

J is TRBJ2-7 and V is TRBV2; TRBD2 agrees at 9 bases. Trimming took 6 bases from V and 2 from J; bases not matched to a gene: 17. The CDR3 extends over 18 amino acids. CDR1 and CDR2 (germline): SNHLY, FYNNEI. The CDR3 region is CASSPLSGREGRTYEQYF. The CDR3 coding sequence is TGTGCCAGCAGCCCACTTTCCGGGCGGGAGGGCCGGACCTACGAGCAGTACTTC.

This chain joins TRBV6-5 and TRBJ1-1, with 9 bases that match TRBD1. V lost 4 bases, J lost 5 bases, and 8 bases stayed unmatched. The CDR3 sequence is 15 residues long. Per germline, CDR1 MNHEY and CDR2 SVGAGI. DNA of the CDR3: TGTGCCAGCAGTTTGACAGGGGGAAGGAGAACTGAAGCTTTCTTT. Translation gives CASSLTGGRRTEAFF.

Only one count was recorded for this clone. The V gene is TRBV4-1, the J gene TRBJ2-7, with D possibly TRBD1 on 6 matching bases. The CDR3 sequence is 14 residues long. V was clipped by 4 bases and J by 0 bases, with 10 bases between them. The V gene's germline CDR1 is MGHRA and CDR2 YSYEKL. The CDR3 spells CASSLRDTSYEQYF. The CDR3 DNA is TGCGCCAGCAGCCTTCGGGACACCTCCTACGAGCAGTACTTC.

The chain recombines TRBV11-2 with TRBJ2-1, with a weak D call TRBD2 (6 bases). Trimming took 2 bases from V and 5 from J, leaving 13 bases between them. Germline CDR1 SGHAT, CDR2 FQNNGV. The CDR3 is made up of 15 amino acids. The CDR3 region has the DNA TGTGCCAGCAGCTTAATTCGCGGGAAGAACAATGAGCAGTTCTTC. This sequence encodes CASSLIRGKNNEQFF. Based on the CDR3 plus reference TRBV11-2 and TRBJ2-1, the full variable domain is EAGVAQSPRYKIIEKRQSVAFWCNPISGHATLYWYQQILGQGPKLLIQFQNNGVVDDSQLPKDRFSAERLKGVDSTLKIQPAKLEDSAVYLCASSLIRGKNNEQFFGPGTRLTVL.

V usage is TRBV7-6 and J usage is TRBJ2-7; TRBD1 matches at 7 bases. The germline gives CDR1 SGHVS, CDR2 FNYEAQ. The CDR3 has 15 residues. With V trimmed by 1 base and J by 3 bases, 6 bases remained unmatched. The CDR3 coding sequence is TGTGCCAGCAGCTTAGAAGGGGGCGGATTCTACGAGCAGTACTTC. This sequence encodes CASSLEGGGFYEQYF.

CDR3: CAWSGFRDRDYEQYF. CDR3 in DNA: TGTGCCTGGAGTGGGTTCCGGGACAGGGACTACGAGCAGTACTTC. The chain is built from TRBV30 and TRBJ2-7, with 9 positions matching TRBD1. Germline values: CDR1 GTSNPN, CDR2 SVGIG (reference sequence). J was trimmed by 3 bases and V by 1 base; bases with no gene match: 7. The length of the CDR3 is 15 residues.

Only one count was recorded for this clone. The rearrangement links TRBV6-1 to TRBJ1-1; D is unresolved. With 8 bases removed from V and 3 bases from J, the gap between germline ends came to 16 bases. This CDR3 is built from 14 residues. Per the germline V gene, CDR1 is MNHNS and CDR2 is SASEGT. Here the CDR3 reads CASVTSGAYTEAFF. The CDR3 DNA is TGTGCCAGCGTAACAAGCGGCGCGTACACTGAAGCTTTCTTT.